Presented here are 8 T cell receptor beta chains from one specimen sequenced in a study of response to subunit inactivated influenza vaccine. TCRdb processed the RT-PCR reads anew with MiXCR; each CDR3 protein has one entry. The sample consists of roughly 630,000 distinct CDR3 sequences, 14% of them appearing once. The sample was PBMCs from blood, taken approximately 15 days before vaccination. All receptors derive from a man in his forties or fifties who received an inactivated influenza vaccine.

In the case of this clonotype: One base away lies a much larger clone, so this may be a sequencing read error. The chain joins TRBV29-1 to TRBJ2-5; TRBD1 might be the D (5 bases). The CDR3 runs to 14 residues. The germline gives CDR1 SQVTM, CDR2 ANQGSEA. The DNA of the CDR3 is TGCAGCGTTGGGCGTCAGGGCTTTAAAGAGGCCCAGTACTTC. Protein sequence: CSVGRQGFKEAQYF.

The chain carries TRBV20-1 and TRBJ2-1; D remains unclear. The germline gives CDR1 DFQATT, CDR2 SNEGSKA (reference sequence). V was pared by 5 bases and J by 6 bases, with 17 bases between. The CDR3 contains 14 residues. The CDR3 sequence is CSAHQAGRLNEQFF. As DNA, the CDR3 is TGCAGTGCTCACCAGGCAGGTCGACTCAATGAGCAGTTCTTC.

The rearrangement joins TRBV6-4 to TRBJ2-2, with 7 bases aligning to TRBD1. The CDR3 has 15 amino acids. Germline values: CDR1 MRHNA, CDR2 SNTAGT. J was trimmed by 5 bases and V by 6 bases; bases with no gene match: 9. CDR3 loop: CASSMGTVGTGELFF. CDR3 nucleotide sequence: TGTGCCAGCAGCATGGGGACAGTCGGTACCGGGGAGCTGTTTTTT.

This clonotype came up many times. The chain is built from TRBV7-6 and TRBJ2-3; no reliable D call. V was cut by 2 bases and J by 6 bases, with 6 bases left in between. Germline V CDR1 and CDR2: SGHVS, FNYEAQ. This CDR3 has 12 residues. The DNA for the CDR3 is TGTGCCAGCAGCTTATCATACGATACGCAGTATTTT. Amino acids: CASSLSYDTQYF. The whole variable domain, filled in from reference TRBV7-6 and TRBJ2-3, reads GAGVSQSPRYKVTKRGQDVALRCDPISGHVSLYWYRQALGQGPEFLTYFNYEAQQDKSGLPNDRFSAERPEGSISTLTIQRTEQRDSAMYRCASSLSYDTQYFGPGTRLTVL.

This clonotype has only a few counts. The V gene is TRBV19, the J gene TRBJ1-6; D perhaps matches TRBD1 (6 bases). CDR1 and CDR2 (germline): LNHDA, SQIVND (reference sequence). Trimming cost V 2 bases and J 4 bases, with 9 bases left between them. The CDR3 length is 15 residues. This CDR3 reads CASSIRTAYNSPLHF. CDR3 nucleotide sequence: TGTGCCAGTAGTATAAGGACAGCATATAATTCACCCCTCCACTTT.

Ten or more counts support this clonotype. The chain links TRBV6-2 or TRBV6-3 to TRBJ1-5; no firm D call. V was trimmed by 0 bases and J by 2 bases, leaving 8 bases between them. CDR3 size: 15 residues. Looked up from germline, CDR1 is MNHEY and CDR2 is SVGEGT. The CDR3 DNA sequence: TGTGCCAGCAGTTACTCATTCCGGGGCAATCAGCCCCAGCATTTT. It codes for CASSYSFRGNQPQHF.

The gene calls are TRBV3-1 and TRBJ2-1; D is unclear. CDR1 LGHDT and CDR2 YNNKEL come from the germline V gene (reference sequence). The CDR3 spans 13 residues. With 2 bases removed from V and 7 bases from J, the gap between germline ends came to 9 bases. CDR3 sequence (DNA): TGTGCCAGCAGCCAAAAGGTAGGGAATGAGCAGTTCTTC. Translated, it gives CASSQKVGNEQFF.

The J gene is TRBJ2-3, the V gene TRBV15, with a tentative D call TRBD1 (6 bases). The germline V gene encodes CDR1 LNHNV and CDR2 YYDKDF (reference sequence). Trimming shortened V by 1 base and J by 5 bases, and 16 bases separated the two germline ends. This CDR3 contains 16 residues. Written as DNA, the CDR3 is TGTGCCACCAGCAGAGCCCCAGGGGTCCTGAGAGATACGCAGTATTTT. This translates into CATSRAPGVLRDTQYF. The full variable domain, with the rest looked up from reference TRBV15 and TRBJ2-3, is DAMVIQNPRYQVTQFGKPVTLSCSQTLNHNVMYWYQQKSSQAPKLLFHYYDKDFNNEADTPDNFQSRRPNTSFCFLDIRSPGLGDTAMYLCATSRAPGVLRDTQYFGPGTRLTVL.